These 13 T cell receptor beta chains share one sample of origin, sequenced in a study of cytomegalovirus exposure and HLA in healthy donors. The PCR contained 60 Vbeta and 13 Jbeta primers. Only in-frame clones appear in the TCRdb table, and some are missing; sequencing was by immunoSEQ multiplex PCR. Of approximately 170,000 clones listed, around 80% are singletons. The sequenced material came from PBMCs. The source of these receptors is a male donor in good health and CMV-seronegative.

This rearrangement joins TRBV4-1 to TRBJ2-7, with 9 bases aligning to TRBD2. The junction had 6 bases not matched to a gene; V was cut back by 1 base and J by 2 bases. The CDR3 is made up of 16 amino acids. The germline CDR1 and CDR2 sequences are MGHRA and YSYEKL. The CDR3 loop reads CASSQVKAGGPYEQYF. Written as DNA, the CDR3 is TGCGCCAGCAGCCAAGTTAAGGCGGGAGGGCCCTACGAGCAGTACTTC.

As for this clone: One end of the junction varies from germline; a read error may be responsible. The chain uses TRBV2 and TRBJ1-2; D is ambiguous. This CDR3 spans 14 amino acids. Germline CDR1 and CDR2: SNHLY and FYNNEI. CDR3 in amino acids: CASSEANGNYGYPF. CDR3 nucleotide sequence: TGTGCCAGCAGTGAAGCGAACGGCAACTATGGCTACCCCTTC.

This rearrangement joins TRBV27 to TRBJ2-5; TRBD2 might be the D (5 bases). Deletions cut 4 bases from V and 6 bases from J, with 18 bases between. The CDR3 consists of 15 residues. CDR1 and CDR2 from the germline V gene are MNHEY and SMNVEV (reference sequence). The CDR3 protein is CASSSPAGREKTQYF. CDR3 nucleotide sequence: TGTGCCAGCAGTTCCCCTGCGGGTAGGGAAAAGACCCAGTACTTC.

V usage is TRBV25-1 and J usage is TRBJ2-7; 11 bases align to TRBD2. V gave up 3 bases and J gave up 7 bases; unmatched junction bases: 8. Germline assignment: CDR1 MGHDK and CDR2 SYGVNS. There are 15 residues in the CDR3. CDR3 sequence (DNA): TGTGCCAGCAGTGATAGAGGACTAGCGGGCGGGGAGCAGTACTTC. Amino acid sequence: CASSDRGLAGGEQYF.

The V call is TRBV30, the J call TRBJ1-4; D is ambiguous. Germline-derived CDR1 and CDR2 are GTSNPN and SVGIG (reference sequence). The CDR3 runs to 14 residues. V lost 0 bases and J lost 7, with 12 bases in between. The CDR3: CAWSVRVFPEKLFF. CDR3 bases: TGTGCCTGGAGTGTACGCGTATTTCCTGAAAAACTGTTTTTT.

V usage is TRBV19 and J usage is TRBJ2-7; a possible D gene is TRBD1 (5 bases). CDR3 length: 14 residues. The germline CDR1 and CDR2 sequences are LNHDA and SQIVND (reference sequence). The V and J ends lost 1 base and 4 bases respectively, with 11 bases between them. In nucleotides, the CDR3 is TGTGCCAGTAGTATAGCTCCCTGGACATACGAGCAGTACTTC. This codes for CASSIAPWTYEQYF.

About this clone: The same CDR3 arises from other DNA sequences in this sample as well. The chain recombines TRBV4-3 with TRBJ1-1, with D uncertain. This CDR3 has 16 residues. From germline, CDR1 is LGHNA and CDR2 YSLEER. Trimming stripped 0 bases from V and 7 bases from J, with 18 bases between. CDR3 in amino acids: CASSQEGVGGYLEAFF. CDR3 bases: TGCGCCAGCAGCCAAGAGGGTGTCGGCGGTTACCTTGAAGCTTTCTTT.

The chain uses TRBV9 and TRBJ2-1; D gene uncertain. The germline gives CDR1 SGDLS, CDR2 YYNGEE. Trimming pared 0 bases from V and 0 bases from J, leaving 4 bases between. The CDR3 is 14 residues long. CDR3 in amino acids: CASSVGLSYNEQFF. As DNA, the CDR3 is TGTGCCAGCAGCGTAGGTCTCTCCTACAATGAGCAGTTCTTC. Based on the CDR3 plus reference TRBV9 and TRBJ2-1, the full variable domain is DSGVTQTPKHLITATGQRVTLRCSPRSGDLSVYWYQQSLDQGLQFLIQYYNGEERAKGNILERFSAQQFPDLHSELNLSSLELGDSALYFCASSVGLSYNEQFFGPGTRLTVL.

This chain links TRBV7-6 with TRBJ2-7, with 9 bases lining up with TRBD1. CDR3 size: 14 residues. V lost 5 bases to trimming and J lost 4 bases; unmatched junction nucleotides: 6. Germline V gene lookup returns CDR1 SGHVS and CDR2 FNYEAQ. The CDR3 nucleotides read TGTGCCAGCAGCGTACAGGGGGCAGGGTACGAGCAGTACTTC. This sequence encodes CASSVQGAGYEQYF. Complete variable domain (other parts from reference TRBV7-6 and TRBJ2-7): GAGVSQSPRYKVTKRGQDVALRCDPISGHVSLYWYRQALGQGPEFLTYFNYEAQQDKSGLPNDRFSAERPEGSISTLTIQRTEQRDSAMYRCASSVQGAGYEQYFGPGTRLTVT.

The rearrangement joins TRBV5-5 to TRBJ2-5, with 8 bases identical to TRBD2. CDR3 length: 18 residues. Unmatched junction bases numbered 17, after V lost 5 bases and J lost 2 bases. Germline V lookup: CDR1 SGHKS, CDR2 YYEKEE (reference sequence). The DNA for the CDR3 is TGTGCCAGCAGTCCGACCGGGGGGGGAAAGGTGGGACAAGAGACCCAGTACTTC. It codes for CASSPTGGGKVGQETQYF.

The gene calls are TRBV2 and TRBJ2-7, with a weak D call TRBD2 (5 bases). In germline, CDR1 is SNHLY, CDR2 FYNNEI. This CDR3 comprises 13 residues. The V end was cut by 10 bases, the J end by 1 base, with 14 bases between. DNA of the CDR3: TGTGCCACCCTGGGGAGAGAATCCTACGAGCAGTACTTC. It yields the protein CATLGRESYEQYF.

In DNA, the CDR3 is TGTGCCAGCAGGGTGGACAGGGTCGATGAAAAACTGTTTTTT. Translated: CASRVDRVDEKLFF. The chain couples TRBV2 to TRBJ1-4; 8 nucleotides align to TRBD1. V shed 6 bases, J shed 6 bases, and the junction held 6 bases outside the gene matches. Germline CDR1 is SNHLY and CDR2 is FYNNEI. This CDR3 contains 14 residues.

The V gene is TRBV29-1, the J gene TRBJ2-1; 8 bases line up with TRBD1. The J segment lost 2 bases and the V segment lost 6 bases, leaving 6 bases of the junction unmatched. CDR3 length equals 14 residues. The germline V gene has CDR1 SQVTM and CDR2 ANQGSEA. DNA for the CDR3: TGCAGCGTGGACGGGACAGGTACCTACAATGAGCAGTTCTTC. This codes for CSVDGTGTYNEQFF.